One sample yielded the 28 T cell receptor beta chains listed below, sequenced in a study of early T cells in non-severe SARS-CoV-2 infection. Each CDR3 protein gets one entry after TCRdb re-called the 5' RACE reads with MiXCR. This table has roughly 34,000 distinct CDR3 sequences, about 7% appearing once. The material sequenced was whole blood, taken at baseline. The receptor set was obtained from an adult who was a healthcare worker with PCR-confirmed SARS-CoV-2 infection or an uninfected control (not recorded which).

This clonotype has ten or more counts. The V and J genes are TRBV5-1 and TRBJ2-2; a possible D gene is TRBD1 (6 bases). The germline V gene encodes CDR1 SGHRS and CDR2 YFSETQ. The CDR3 runs 15 residues. V shed 3 bases and J shed 3 bases, with 12 bases lying between them. The CDR3 sequence: CASSSRTVDTGELFF. The DNA of the CDR3 is TGCGCCAGCAGCTCGAGGACAGTAGACACCGGGGAGCTGTTTTTT.

This clonotype appeared a few times. V and J are TRBV20-1 and TRBJ2-3; 11 bases are a match to TRBD1. CDR1 and CDR2 from the germline V gene are DFQATT and SNEGSKA (reference sequence). The V gene end was trimmed by 4 bases and the J gene end by 3 bases; junction bases not matched to a gene: 3. The CDR3 spans 14 residues. This CDR3 is CSATGTGGTDTQYF. Written as DNA, the CDR3 is TGCAGTGCTACTGGGACAGGGGGAACAGATACGCAGTATTTT.

This clonotype was seen more than once but under ten times. As DNA, the CDR3 is TGTGCCAGCAGCTTAGGTCTGGGACGGCCGGGTGGAGAGACCCAGTACTTC. Translating gives CASSLGLGRPGGETQYF. The V and J genes are TRBV11-1 and TRBJ2-5; D is tentatively TRBD1 or TRBD2 (5 bases each). Looked up from germline, CDR1 is SGHAT and CDR2 is FQDESV (reference sequence). V was pared by 1 base and J by 4 bases, with 19 bases between. This CDR3 comprises 17 residues.

The V gene is TRBV25-1, the J gene TRBJ1-2; D may be TRBD1 (5 bases). Germline-derived CDR1 and CDR2 are MGHDK and SYGVNS. The V end was cut by 1 base, the J end by 5 bases, with 17 bases between. The CDR3 is made up of 16 amino acids. The CDR3 region has the DNA TGTGCCAGCAGTGAATTTAGTGGAGGGGTAGGGTATGGCTACACCTTC. Its translation is CASSEFSGGVGYGYTF.

This chain links TRBV10-2 with TRBJ1-5, with D uncertain. Trimming shortened V by 4 bases and J by 4 bases, and 8 bases separated the two germline ends. Germline CDR1 is WSHSY and CDR2 is SAAADI. The CDR3 length is 13 residues. Here the CDR3 reads CASSVQVNQPQHF. In DNA form, the CDR3 reads TGCGCCAGCAGTGTTCAGGTGAATCAGCCCCAGCATTTT.

This clonotype was picked up a small number of times. This chain joins TRBV7-8 and TRBJ1-6; D gene unclear. V was trimmed by 1 base and J by 6 bases, leaving 10 bases between them. The CDR3 has 15 amino acids. The germline V gene encodes CDR1 SGHVS and CDR2 FQNEAQ. As DNA, the CDR3 is TGTGCCAGCAGCTTAGGGGCGCAGTTTAATTCACCCCTCCACTTT. This encodes CASSLGAQFNSPLHF.

This clonotype was detected ten times or more. The chain links TRBV5-1 to TRBJ2-3; perhaps TRBD1 as D (5 bases). V was pared by 0 bases and J by 4 bases, with 15 bases between. The CDR3 runs to 16 residues. Germline lookup yields CDR1 SGHRS and CDR2 YFSETQ. Written as DNA, the CDR3 is TGCGCCAGCAGCTTGGTGCCGCGACTGGGGCCAGATACGCAGTATTTT. Translating it yields CASSLVPRLGPDTQYF.

This clonotype has more than one count but fewer than ten. V is TRBV7-9 and J is TRBJ2-7; the D gene could be TRBD1 or TRBD2 (5 bases each). The germline V gene has CDR1 SEHNR and CDR2 FQNEAQ (reference sequence). CDR3 length: 12 amino acids. With 3 bases removed from V and 5 bases from J, the gap between germline ends came to 8 bases. CDR3 coding DNA: TGTGCCAGCAGCTTTAGGGACGACGAGCAGTACGTC. Protein sequence: CASSFRDDEQYV.

By share, this clonotype counts as medium-sized. This rearrangement joins TRBV6-6 to TRBJ2-7, with D possibly matching TRBD1 (5 bases). Germline CDR1 is MNHNY and CDR2 is SVGAGI (reference sequence). V was cut by 2 bases and J by 6 bases, with 23 bases left in between. The CDR3 runs 17 residues. CDR3: CASSYNHAGRVAAEQYV. As DNA, the CDR3 is TGTGCCAGCAGTTACAACCATGCCGGCAGGGTTGCTGCCGAGCAGTACGTC.

This clonotype was counted at least ten times. The V gene is TRBV7-2, the J gene TRBJ1-6; D not certain. This CDR3 contains 12 residues. V lost 5 bases, J lost 5 bases, and 4 bases lay in between. Germline lookup yields CDR1 SGHTA and CDR2 FQGNSA. CDR3 sequence (DNA): TGTGCCAGCAGCACCAATAATTCACCCCTCCACTTT. Translation gives CASSTNNSPLHF.

This clonotype has a count of ten or more. The chain combines TRBV27 with TRBJ1-3; D unresolved. The CDR3 totals 14 residues. The ends were cut back, 3 bases at V and 0 bases at J, with 6 bases in the middle. The germline V gene encodes CDR1 MNHEY and CDR2 SMNVEV (reference sequence). CDR3: CASSLEYSGNTIYF. CDR3 bases: TGTGCCAGCAGTTTGGAGTACTCTGGAAACACCATATATTTT.

Concerning this clonotype itself: Germline and junction disagree at one end, which may indicate a read error. This chain joins TRBV7-9 and TRBJ2-1, with D hard to call. Germline V lookup: CDR1 SEHNR, CDR2 FQNEAQ (reference sequence). The CDR3 length is 14 residues. CDR3 region: CASSNSDGHNEQFF. In DNA form, the CDR3 reads TGCGCCAGCAGCAACAGCGACGGACACAATGAGCAGTTCTTC.

The sample holds many counts of this clonotype. This chain connects TRBV4-3 to TRBJ1-1; D unclear. CDR1 is LGHNA and CDR2 is YSLEER in the germline V gene. The CDR3 is 16 residues long. V lost 0 bases, J lost 1 base, and 12 bases lay in between. The chain's CDR3 is CASSQDLRSGNTEAFF. CDR3 in DNA: TGCGCCAGCAGCCAAGATTTGCGGTCAGGGAACACTGAAGCTTTCTTT.

This clonotype was observed a single time. The chain links TRBV7-9 to TRBJ2-3, with 10 bases lining up with TRBD1. The V gene end was trimmed by 3 bases and the J gene end by 4 bases; junction bases not matched to a gene: 7. The germline CDR1 and CDR2 sequences are SEHNR and FQNEAQ (reference sequence). The CDR3 length is 16 residues. The CDR3 region is CASSFTGQGFADTQYF. The CDR3 DNA reads as TGTGCCAGCAGCTTCACGGGACAGGGGTTTGCAGATACGCAGTATTTT.

This clonotype has at least ten counts. The chain carries TRBV28 and TRBJ2-5; 9 bases fit TRBD1. Germline V gives CDR1 MDHEN, CDR2 SYDVKM. V was pared by 5 bases and J by 5 bases, with 12 bases of the junction left unmatched. The CDR3 sequence is 16 residues long. The CDR3 protein is CASSPPPGQGLETQYF. The CDR3 coding sequence is TGTGCCAGCAGTCCCCCCCCCGGACAGGGGTTGGAGACCCAGTACTTC.

This clonotype was picked up many times. The rearrangement joins TRBV4-1 to TRBJ2-7, with a weak D call TRBD1 (6 bases). Germline V gene data show CDR1 as MGHRA and CDR2 as YSYEKL. The CDR3 is 17 amino acids. Deletions cut 4 bases from V and 2 bases from J, with 21 bases between. This CDR3 is CASSRTELRDIPYEQYF. DNA of the CDR3: TGCGCCAGCAGCCGAACAGAACTCCGGGACATTCCCTACGAGCAGTACTTC.

The sample holds a few counts of this clonotype. The V gene is TRBV20-1, the J gene TRBJ1-2; no clear D. Germline V lookup: CDR1 DFQATT, CDR2 SNEGSKA (reference sequence). V was cut by 0 bases and J by 5 bases, with 4 bases left in between. The CDR3 length is 11 residues. The CDR3 protein is CSARDKYGYTF. CDR3 sequence (DNA): TGCAGTGCTAGAGATAAGTATGGCTACACCTTC.

The V and J genes are TRBV12-3 or TRBV12-4 and TRBJ1-6; weak D call: TRBD1 (5 bases). The V end lost 3 bases, the J end lost 6 bases, and 6 bases lay between the germline ends. This CDR3 has 13 amino acids. This chain's CDR3 is CASSLRGNSPLHF. The DNA of the CDR3 is TGTGCCAGCAGTTTGAGGGGTAATTCACCCCTCCACTTT.

This clonotype was seen repeatedly, ten times or more. The gene calls are TRBV12-3 or TRBV12-4 and TRBJ1-5, with D perhaps TRBD1 (5 bases). V was clipped by 7 bases and J by 7 bases, with 17 bases between them. CDR3 size: 14 residues. The CDR3 here is CASNIGGDGQPQHF. The CDR3 bases are TGTGCCAGCAATATCGGGGGGGATGGACAGCCCCAGCATTTT.

The chain is built from TRBV6-5 and TRBJ2-4; weak D call: TRBD1 (6 bases). The V and J ends lost 6 bases and 6 bases respectively, with 18 bases between them. The length of the CDR3 is 15 residues. Germline V gives CDR1 MNHEY, CDR2 SVGAGI. CDR3 in amino acids: CASSRKPGQANIQYF. The CDR3 DNA follows: TGTGCCAGCAGCAGGAAACCGGGACAAGCAAACATTCAGTACTTC.

Note on this clonotype: With a much larger clone just one base away, this may be a read error. J is TRBJ2-5 and V is TRBV10-3; 16 bases match TRBD2. This CDR3 region has 17 residues. Germline CDR1 is ENHRY and CDR2 is SYGVKD. V was clipped by 8 bases and J by 4 bases; unmatched bases: 10. This CDR3 reads CAIAGLAGGVGRETQYF. The DNA for the CDR3 is TGTGCCATCGCGGGACTAGCGGGAGGGGTAGGCCGAGAGACCCAGTACTTC.

This clonotype was recorded a few times. This chain connects TRBV25-1 to TRBJ1-2; D is possibly TRBD1 (5 bases). Germline V lookup: CDR1 MGHDK, CDR2 SYGVNS. V lost 1 base, J lost 4 bases, and 13 bases lay in between. The CDR3 spans 15 residues. The CDR3 is CASSESNRGTYGYTF. CDR3 DNA sequence: TGTGCCAGCAGTGAATCCAACCGGGGGACCTATGGCTACACCTTC.

This clonotype was detected many times. The CDR3 DNA sequence: TGCGCCAGCAGACCTCCGGGACTCCAAAAGGGGCCACGCACAGATACGCAGTATTTT. It encodes CASRPPGLQKGPRTDTQYF. This chain joins TRBV5-1 and TRBJ2-3; the D gene is possibly TRBD2 (6 bases). CDR1 SGHRS and CDR2 YFSETQ come from the germline V gene. Deletions cut 5 bases from V and 1 base from J, with 26 bases between. The CDR3 extends over 19 amino acids. The entire variable domain, with the rest obtained from reference TRBV5-1 and TRBJ2-3, is as follows: KAGVTQTPRYLIKTRGQQVTLSCSPISGHRSVSWYQQTPGQGLQFLFEYFSETQRNKGNFPGRFSGRQFSNSRSEMNVSTLELGDSALYLCASRPPGLQKGPRTDTQYFGPGTRLTVL.

This clonotype was picked up many times. The chain couples TRBV3-1 to TRBJ1-5, with TRBD1 matching 9 bases. CDR3 length: 15 amino acids. V gave up 4 bases and J gave up 3 bases; unmatched junction bases: 4. Germline CDR1 and CDR2: LGHDT and YNNKEL (reference sequence). The CDR3 sequence: CASSRGTGHNQPQHF. CDR3 sequence (DNA): TGTGCCAGCAGCCGGGGGACAGGGCACAATCAGCCCCAGCATTTT.

In its sample, this clonotype was seen many times. The chain combines TRBV9 with TRBJ2-1; 7 bases line up with TRBD2. Trimming cost V 6 bases and J 0 bases; bases outside gene matches: 3. The germline V gene encodes CDR1 SGDLS and CDR2 YYNGEE. This CDR3 has 14 amino acids. Here the CDR3 reads CASNGGSSYNEQFF. Written as DNA, the CDR3 is TGTGCCAGCAACGGGGGGAGCTCCTACAATGAGCAGTTCTTC.

This clonotype was seen ten or more times. This chain connects TRBV20-1 to TRBJ2-1; weak D call: TRBD2 (5 bases). The germline gives CDR1 DFQATT, CDR2 SNEGSKA (reference sequence). The CDR3 has 13 residues. V dropped 8 bases and J dropped 5 bases, with 16 bases sitting between them. The CDR3 region has the DNA TGCAGTCGGGTAGGCTCCGGGAACAATGAGCAGTTCTTC. Its protein product is CSRVGSGNNEQFF.

This clonotype has at least ten counts. The chain couples TRBV5-8 to TRBJ2-1, with a possible D match to TRBD1 (5 bases). CDR3 size: 17 residues. CDR1 is SGHTS, CDR2 YDEGEE, per germline. The V end was cut by 2 bases, the J end by 3 bases, with 18 bases between. The CDR3 DNA is TGTGCCAGCAGCTTTGGGGCGGCGGAGTGGGACTACAATGAGCAGTTCTTC. Translation: CASSFGAAEWDYNEQFF.

In this sample, this clonotype turned up many times. The rearrangement joins TRBV7-2 to TRBJ2-5, with 13 nucleotides matching TRBD2. Germline assignment: CDR1 SGHTA and CDR2 FQGNSA. This CDR3 contains 15 residues. J gave up 5 bases and V 6 bases, and 6 bases lay outside the gene matches. The CDR3 region has the DNA TGTGCCAGCAGTCGACTAGCGGGAGGCGGGGAGACCCAGTACTTC. This sequence encodes CASSRLAGGGETQYF.